This T cell receptor beta chain was sequenced during a study of T cell responses to AZD1222 COVID-19 vaccine. Sequenced by immunoSEQ multiplex PCR; TCRdb stores in-frame clones only, minus some. The sample contains some 150,000 clones, 88% of which appear only once. Study-wide results and limits: Recipients of AZD1222 seropositive at baseline numbered only 5 or 6. It should be noted that donors were predominantly white British and more often female, and clonal diversity was possibly underestimated. Only after the peak T cell response were repertoires sampled.

J was trimmed by 0 bases and V by 2 bases; bases with no gene match: 9. The CDR3 has 18 amino acids. In germline, CDR1 is SGHTA, CDR2 FQGTGA. About this clone itself: As yet, its antigen is unknown.

The TCR comes from an adult in good health. The J gene is TRBJ2-3, the V gene TRBV7-3, with TRBD2 matching 9 bases. Sequencing used peripheral blood, obtained on day 0 of AZD1222 vaccination. The DNA for the CDR3 is TGTGCCAGCAGCTTAGGTCGGGGACTAGCTGCCAGCACAGATACGCAGTATTTT. Its protein is CASSLGRGLAASTDTQYF.